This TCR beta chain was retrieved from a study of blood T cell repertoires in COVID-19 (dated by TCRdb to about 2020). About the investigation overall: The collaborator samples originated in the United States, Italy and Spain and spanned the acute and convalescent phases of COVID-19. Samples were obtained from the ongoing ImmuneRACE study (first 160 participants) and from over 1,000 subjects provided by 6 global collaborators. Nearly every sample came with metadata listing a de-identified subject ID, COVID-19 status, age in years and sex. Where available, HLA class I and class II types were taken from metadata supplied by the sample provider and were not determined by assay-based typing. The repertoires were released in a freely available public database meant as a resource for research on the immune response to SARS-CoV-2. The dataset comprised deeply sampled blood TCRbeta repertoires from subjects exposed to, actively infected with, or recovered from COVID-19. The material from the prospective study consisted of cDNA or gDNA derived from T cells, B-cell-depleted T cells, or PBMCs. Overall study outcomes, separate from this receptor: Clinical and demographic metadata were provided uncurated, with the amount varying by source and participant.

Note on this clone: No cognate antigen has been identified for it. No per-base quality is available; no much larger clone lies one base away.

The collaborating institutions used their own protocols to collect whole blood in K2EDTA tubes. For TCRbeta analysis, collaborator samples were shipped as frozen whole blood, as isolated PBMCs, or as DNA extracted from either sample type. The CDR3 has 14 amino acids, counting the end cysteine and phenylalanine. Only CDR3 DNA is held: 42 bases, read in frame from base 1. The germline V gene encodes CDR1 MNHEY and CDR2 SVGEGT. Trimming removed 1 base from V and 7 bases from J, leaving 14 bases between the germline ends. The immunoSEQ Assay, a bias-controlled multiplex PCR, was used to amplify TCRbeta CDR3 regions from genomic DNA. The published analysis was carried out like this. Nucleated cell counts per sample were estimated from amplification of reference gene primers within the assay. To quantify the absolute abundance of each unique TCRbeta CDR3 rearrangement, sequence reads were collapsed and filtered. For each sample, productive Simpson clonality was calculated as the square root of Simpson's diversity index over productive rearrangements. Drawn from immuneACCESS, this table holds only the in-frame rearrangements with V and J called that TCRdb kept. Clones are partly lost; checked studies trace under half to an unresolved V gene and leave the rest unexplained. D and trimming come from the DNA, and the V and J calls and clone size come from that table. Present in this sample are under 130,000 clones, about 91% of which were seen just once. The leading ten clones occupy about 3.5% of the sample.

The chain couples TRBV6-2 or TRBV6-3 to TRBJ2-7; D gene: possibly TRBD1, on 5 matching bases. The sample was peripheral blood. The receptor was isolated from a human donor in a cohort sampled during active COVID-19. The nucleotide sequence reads TGTGCCAGCAGTTACTTGGATCCCCAGGGAGAGCAGTACTTC. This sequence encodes CASSYLDPQGEQYF.